A single T cell receptor beta chain is shown here with its context. This entry comes from a study of shared clonotypes between healthy human individuals. CDR1 is MNHEY and CDR2 is SMNVEV in the germline V gene (reference sequence). CDR3 size: 15 residues. The junction had 5 bases not matched to a gene; V was cut back by 6 bases and J by 1 base. Clones were sequenced by immunoSEQ multiplex PCR, and TCRdb holds only the in-frame ones, with some missing. The table includes about 700,000 clones, less than 85% detected once. The material sequenced was memory CD4+ T cells sorted from blood. The subset: CD45RA-negative fraction. The V call is TRBV27, the J call TRBJ2-3, with 9 positions matching TRBD1. This TCR derives from a young woman in good health. The CDR3 region is CASRADRGGTDTQYF. The CDR3, as DNA: TGTGCCAGCAGGGCGGACAGGGGAGGCACAGATACGCAGTATTTT.